This T cell receptor beta chain was sequenced during a study of blood T cell repertoires in COVID-19. This CDR3 has 15 residues. Germline-derived CDR1 and CDR2 are SNHLY and FYNNEI. The germline V and J ends were trimmed by 7 bases and 0 bases, with 13 bases remaining between them. Clones were read by immunoSEQ multiplex PCR, and TCRdb kept only the in-frame ones, dropping some. Here the sample spans around 130,000 clones, roughly 72% being singletons. This receptor was identified in a human donor in a cohort sampled during active COVID-19. This chain uses TRBV2 with TRBJ1-5; D is uncertain. Sequenced input: peripheral blood. The CDR3 loop is CASTLLRGSNQPQHF. CDR3 sequence (DNA): TGTGCCAGCACCCTCCTCCGGGGTAGCAATCAGCCCCAGCATTTT.